The 11 T cell receptor beta chains below come from one sample, sequenced in a study of blood T cell repertoires in COVID-19. Data came from immunoSEQ multiplex PCR; TCRdb stores just in-frame clones and leaves some out. The table has some 90,000 clones, about 88% seen once; the top ten hold about 9.1%. Input material: peripheral blood. The receptor source for this set is a man between 50 and 59 years old with acute or convalescent COVID-19.

The V call is TRBV6-5, the J call TRBJ1-2, with no clear D. The CDR3 contains 15 residues. The V end lost 6 bases, the J end lost 2 bases, and 16 bases lay between the germline ends. Germline lookup yields CDR1 MNHEY and CDR2 SVGAGI. CDR3 amino acids: CASRTVVRQNYGYTF. The CDR3 DNA sequence: TGTGCCAGCAGGACGGTGGTCAGGCAGAACTATGGCTACACCTTC.

The V and J genes are TRBV18 and TRBJ2-1; 9 nucleotides match TRBD2. There are 16 residues in the CDR3. From germline, CDR1 is KGHSH and CDR2 LQKENI. Trimming removed 4 bases from V and 4 bases from J; junction bases left unmatched: 8. CDR3 coding DNA: TGTGCCAGCTCACGCCGGGCTAGCGGGGATTACAATGAGCAGTTCTTC. This translates into CASSRRASGDYNEQFF.

This clone has just a few counts. V is TRBV5-1 and J is TRBJ1-3; D is perhaps TRBD1 (5 bases). This CDR3 spans 15 amino acids. Trimming stripped 0 bases from V and 2 bases from J, with 9 bases between. Germline V CDR1 and CDR2: SGHRS, YFSETQ. This chain's CDR3 is CASSLGAGPGNTIYF. The CDR3 region has the DNA TGCGCCAGCAGCTTGGGGGCAGGGCCTGGAAACACCATATATTTT. Based on the CDR3 plus reference TRBV5-1 and TRBJ1-3, the full variable domain is KAGVTQTPRYLIKTRGQQVTLSCSPISGHRSVSWYQQTPGQGLQFLFEYFSETQRNKGNFPGRFSGRQFSNSRSEMNVSTLELGDSALYLCASSLGAGPGNTIYFGEGSWLTVV.

The chain carries TRBV19 and TRBJ2-3; maybe TRBD2 (6 bases). Trimming stripped 6 bases from V and 2 bases from J, with 12 bases between. Germline V CDR1 and CDR2: LNHDA, SQIVND (reference sequence). The CDR3 is 14 residues long. The CDR3, as DNA: TGTGCCAGTAGGCCCCGGGACTTCACAGATACGCAGTATTTT. Its translation is CASRPRDFTDTQYF.

The chain is built from TRBV19 and TRBJ2-5; 9 bases map to TRBD1. CDR3 length: 14 amino acids. J lost 4 bases, V lost 6 bases, and 6 bases had no gene match. Germline V gene lookup returns CDR1 LNHDA and CDR2 SQIVND (reference sequence). The DNA of the CDR3 is TGTGCCAGTAGCCCCACAGGGGGCGGAGAGACCCAGTACTTC. This gives the protein CASSPTGGGETQYF.

This chain joins TRBV29-1 and TRBJ1-4; maybe TRBD1 (6 bases). V lost 7 bases and J 8 bases, leaving 20 bases between the germline ends. CDR1 is SQVTM, CDR2 ANQGSEA, per germline. CDR3 length equals 14 residues. Here the CDR3 DNA reads TGCAGCGCCCGGTTAGGGCAGGGGAGAGAAAAACTGTTTTTT. This translates into CSARLGQGREKLFF.

The chain couples TRBV6-1 to TRBJ2-3; TRBD2 is a possible D gene (7 bases). Germline CDR1 reads MNHNS; CDR2 reads SASEGT. The CDR3 is 15 amino acids. Trimming pared 1 base from V and 5 bases from J, leaving 13 bases between. Here the CDR3 DNA reads TGTGCCAGCAGTGAAGTGGGGGGGCCACGAGATACGCAGTATTTT. It is translated as CASSEVGGPRDTQYF.

This chain joins TRBV11-1 and TRBJ2-5, with 10 bases identical to TRBD2. The V and J ends lost 7 bases and 5 bases, in that order; junction bases with no gene match: 10. Germline loops: CDR1 SGHAT, CDR2 FQDESV (reference sequence). The CDR3 spans 15 residues. The CDR3 coding sequence is TGTGCCAGCACATCACAGCGGGGGGGCAGGGAGACCCAGTACTTC. Its translation is CASTSQRGGRETQYF.

The rearrangement links TRBV5-1 to TRBJ1-5; a possible D gene is TRBD1 (5 bases). Germline CDR1 is SGHRS and CDR2 is YFSETQ. The V and J ends lost 9 bases and 5 bases respectively, with 18 bases between them. The CDR3 contains 14 residues. CDR3 coding DNA: TGCGCCATCACCGGCAGGGCGCGACATCAGCCCCAGCATTTT. Encoded protein: CAITGRARHQPQHF.

This sequence joins TRBV13 and TRBJ1-4, with unresolved D. Germline V gene sequence: CDR1 PRHDT, CDR2 FYEKMQ (reference sequence). Between the trimmed V and J ends, which lost 10 bases and 0 bases, there was a span of 15 bases. The length of the CDR3 is 15 residues. For the CDR3, the DNA is TGTGCCACCAAGCTAAGCCTTGCAACTAATGAAAAACTGTTTTTT. It encodes CATKLSLATNEKLFF.

V and J are TRBV10-3 and TRBJ1-2; TRBD1 is a possible D gene (5 bases). This CDR3 has 13 amino acids. In germline, CDR1 is ENHRY, CDR2 SYGVKD. With 3 bases removed from V and 2 bases from J, the gap between germline ends came to 7 bases. This chain's CDR3 is CAISDAGNYGYTF. The DNA of the CDR3 is TGTGCCATCAGTGACGCAGGGAACTATGGCTACACCTTC.